The 5 T cell receptor beta chains in this list originate from one sample, sequenced in a study of tumor and adjacent non-tumor tissue in lung cancer. Three rounds of nested PCR, following a modified ARM-PCR protocol, produced the TCRbeta library. TCRdb reanalysed the multiplex PCR reads using MiXCR and keeps one entry per CDR3 protein. This sample has 60,000 to 85,000 distinct CDR3 sequences, with roughly 80% found just once. This sample's RNA came from whole unsorted tissue. Material for sequencing was lung tumor tissue. Receptor source: a woman aged 50 to 65 with non-small cell lung cancer.

As regards this clonotype: A read error is likely, as this CDR3 ends without the conserved phenylalanine or tryptophan. This chain links TRBV20-1 with TRBJ2-4; D is perhaps TRBD1 (6 bases). This CDR3 region has 14 residues. Germline V gene lookup returns CDR1 DFQATT and CDR2 SNEGSKA (reference sequence). The CDR3 sequence: CSASIRGREKIQYL. The CDR3 DNA is TGCAGTGCTAGTATCAGGGGCCGTGAAAAGATTCAGTACCTC.

Many counts were recorded for this clonotype. The rearrangement links TRBV4-2 to TRBJ2-1; tentatively, D is TRBD1 or TRBD2 (7 bases each). V was shortened by 4 bases and J by 2 bases, with 18 bases between the two germline ends. Germline-derived CDR1 and CDR2 are LGHNA and YNFKEQ. This CDR3 contains 17 residues. The CDR3 sequence is CASSLRRDSGTYNEQFF. In DNA, the CDR3 is TGTGCCAGCAGCCTTCGGCGGGACAGCGGGACCTACAATGAGCAGTTCTTC.

Remarks on this clonotype: This may stem from a read error, because a much larger clone lies one nucleotide away. This chain joins TRBV20-1 and TRBJ2-7, with unresolved D. CDR3 length equals 15 residues. V was pared by 0 bases and J by 3 bases, with 15 bases between. Germline V gives CDR1 DFQATT, CDR2 SNEGSKA (reference sequence). The CDR3 loop reads CSAREVELENYEQYF. CDR3 coding DNA: TGCAGTGCTAGAGAGGTTGAACTGGAAAACTACGAGCAGTACTTC.

With respect to this clonotype: Mismatch with germline at one junction end may stem from a read error. The chain combines TRBV11-3 with TRBJ2-4; 7 bases fit TRBD1. CDR1 and CDR2 from the germline V gene are SGHNT and YENEEA. The CDR3 sequence is 14 residues long. Here the CDR3 DNA reads TGTGCCGGCAGCTCAACAGGGGAAGGGAGCATTCAGTATTTC. Amino acid sequence: CAGSSTGEGSIQYF.

This clonotype occurred once. The CDR3 DNA reads TGTGCCAGCAGTCCGCCACAGGGGCCTCCGTTTGGGCAGTACTTC. This gives the protein CASSPPQGPPFGQYF. The rearrangement uses TRBV6-5 and TRBJ2-7, with 7 bases aligning to TRBD1. Germline trimming cut 5 bases from V and 9 bases from J; bases unmatched to any gene: 16. CDR1 and CDR2 (germline): MNHEY, SVGAGI. The CDR3 loop spans 15 amino acids.